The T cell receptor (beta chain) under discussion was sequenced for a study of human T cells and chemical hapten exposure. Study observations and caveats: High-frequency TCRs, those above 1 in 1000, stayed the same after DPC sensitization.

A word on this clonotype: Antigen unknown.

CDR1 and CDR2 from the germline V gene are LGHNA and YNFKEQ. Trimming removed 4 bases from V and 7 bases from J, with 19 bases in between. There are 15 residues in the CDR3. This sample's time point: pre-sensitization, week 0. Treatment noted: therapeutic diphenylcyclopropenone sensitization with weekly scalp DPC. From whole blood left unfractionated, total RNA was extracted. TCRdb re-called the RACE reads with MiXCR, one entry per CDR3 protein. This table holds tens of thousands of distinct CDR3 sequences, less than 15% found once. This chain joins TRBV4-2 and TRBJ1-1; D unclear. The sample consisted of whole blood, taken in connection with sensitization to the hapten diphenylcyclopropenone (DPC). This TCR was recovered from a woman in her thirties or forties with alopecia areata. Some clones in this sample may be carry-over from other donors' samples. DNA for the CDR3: TGTGCCAGCAGCCCGTCGATAGGGCCGAAACTTGAAGCTTTCTTT. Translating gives CASSPSIGPKLEAFF.